This passage covers 4 T cell receptor beta chains from one sample sequenced in a study of CD8+ T cells in alopecia areata. Sequencing relied on a cDNA template that was reverse transcribed from extracted RNA. The assay was immunoSEQ multiplex PCR, and TCRdb's table has in-frame clones only and misses some. The repertoire holds 150,000 to 200,000 clones, with approximately 60% as singletons. As to treatment: oral pan-JAK inhibitor, 5-10 mg twice daily. The source material was CD4+ T cells sorted from blood, sampled at week 4, from a patient treated with tofacitinib. The receptors shown here come from a human donor with alopecia areata.

The J gene is TRBJ2-5, the V gene TRBV6-1; TRBD1 is a possible D gene (5 bases). The length of the CDR3 is 13 residues. In germline, CDR1 is MNHNS, CDR2 SASEGT. The V and J ends lost 4 bases and 3 bases respectively, with 9 bases between them. CDR3 in amino acids: CASSVGREETQYF. CDR3 sequence (DNA): TGTGCCAGCAGTGTTGGCAGGGAAGAGACCCAGTACTTC.

This clone was seen a few times. This chain joins TRBV5-1 and TRBJ1-2, with 8 bases aligning to TRBD1. This CDR3 contains 13 residues. Trimming at V came to 4 bases and at J to 7 bases, leaving 6 bases not matched to a gene. Germline loops: CDR1 SGHRS, CDR2 YFSETQ. DNA for the CDR3: TGCGCCAGCAGCCCGGACAGGGAATTTGGCTACACCTTC. Encoded protein: CASSPDREFGYTF.

This clone was seen more than once but under ten times. The V call is TRBV28, the J call TRBJ2-1, with unresolved D. CDR1 and CDR2 (germline): MDHEN, SYDVKM. Trimming removed 10 bases from V and 13 bases from J, with 17 bases in between. The CDR3 has 11 amino acids. DNA for the CDR3: TGTGCCACGCAAGACCGGCAGAGACAGTTCTTC. Translated: CATQDRQRQFF. The full variable domain, completed using reference TRBV28 and TRBJ2-1, is DVKVTQSSRYLVKRTGEKVFLECVQDMDHENMFWYRQDPGLGLRLIYFSYDVKMKEKGDIPEGYSVSREKKERFSLILESASTNQTSMYLCATQDRQRQFFGPGTRLTVL.

This rearrangement joins TRBV6-5 to TRBJ2-7; 8 nucleotides align to TRBD2. The germline CDR1 and CDR2 sequences are MNHEY and SVGAGI. This CDR3 comprises 15 residues. The trim removed 11 bases at V and 3 bases at J, leaving 15 bases unmatched. This CDR3 reads CALLAGGRRVYEQYF. In DNA, the CDR3 is TGTGCCCTCCTGGCGGGGGGACGGAGAGTCTACGAGCAGTACTTC.